One and the same sample provided the 15 T cell receptor beta chains below, sequenced in a study of vaccination effects on CD4 cells after COVID-19. Their target antigens are unknown. Before any sequencing was done, the ViraFEST assay used viral peptide pools to expand antigen-specific CD4+ T cells. Following culture for about ten days, CD4+ T cells were isolated. Every participant took two doses of the BNT162b2 or mRNA-1273 vaccine. Sequencing was performed with immunoSEQ multiplex PCR; in TCRdb, only in-frame clones are kept and a portion is missing. The sample has roughly 43,000 clones, about 70% seen once. Specimen: CD4+ T cells from PBMCs cultured with HCoV-OC43 spike peptides, collected after COVID-19 vaccination. Subset given: HCoV-OC43 spike overlapping peptide pool stimulation. The receptors here all came from a human donor who received a COVID-19 vaccine.

V and J are TRBV5-1 and TRBJ1-2; D unclear. The germline V and J ends were trimmed by 0 bases and 4 bases, with 7 bases remaining between them. Germline CDR1 reads SGHRS; CDR2 reads YFSETQ. The CDR3 contains 13 residues. The CDR3: CASSLAQTYGYTF. CDR3 sequence (DNA): TGCGCCAGCAGCTTGGCTCAGACCTATGGCTACACCTTC.

The CDR3 region is CASCRDNQPQHF. For the CDR3, the DNA is TGTGCTAGTTGCAGGGACAATCAGCCCCAGCATTTT. This chain uses TRBV12-5 with TRBJ1-5; TRBD1 might be the D (5 bases). V was shortened by 8 bases and J by 3 bases, with 8 bases between the two germline ends. Germline lookup yields CDR1 LGHNT and CDR2 FRNRAP. The CDR3 sequence is 12 residues long.

J is TRBJ1-5 and V is TRBV7-8; D gene unclear. V lost 4 bases to trimming and J lost 0 bases, with 16 bases between them. CDR1 and CDR2 (germline): SGHVS, FQNEAQ. CDR3 length: 17 amino acids. Here the CDR3 DNA reads TGTGCCAGCAGCTCCCACATGGGAGGGTATAGCAATCAGCCCCAGCATTTT. Residues: CASSSHMGGYSNQPQHF.

The DNA for the CDR3 is TGCAGCGCTAGTCCGGGACTAGCGTGGACAGATACGCAGTATTTT. Translation gives CSASPGLAWTDTQYF. The chain employs TRBV29-1 and TRBJ2-3; TRBD2 matches 10 bases. The CDR3 has 15 amino acids. The V and J ends lost 7 bases and 3 bases, in that order; junction bases with no gene match: 10. Germline V CDR1 and CDR2: SQVTM, ANQGSEA.

The chain carries TRBV29-1 and TRBJ2-5; TRBD1 might be the D (5 bases). V was pared by 3 bases and J by 2 bases, with 10 bases between. The CDR3 contains 13 residues. Germline CDR1 SQVTM, CDR2 ANQGSEA. Here the CDR3 reads CSVDEPGQETQYF. The CDR3 DNA reads as TGCAGCGTTGACGAGCCAGGGCAAGAGACCCAGTACTTC.

This chain connects TRBV19 to TRBJ2-5; possible D gene TRBD1, 6 bases. Germline CDR1 LNHDA, CDR2 SQIVND (reference sequence). Trimming stripped 5 bases from V and 5 bases from J, with 21 bases between. This CDR3 comprises 16 residues. The CDR3 region is CASSVIRDISGETQYF. CDR3 in DNA: TGTGCCAGTAGTGTTATCAGGGACATCTCAGGGGAGACCCAGTACTTC.

The chain carries TRBV7-9 and TRBJ1-3; TRBD1 agrees at 7 bases. This CDR3 spans 15 amino acids. The V gene end was trimmed by 5 bases and the J gene end by 2 bases; junction bases not matched to a gene: 6. Germline assignment: CDR1 SEHNR and CDR2 FQNEAQ (reference sequence). DNA for the CDR3: TGTGCCAGCAGCACCACAGGGGTCGCTGGAAACACCATATATTTT. Translated, it gives CASSTTGVAGNTIYF.

The CDR3 loop reads CASSRGTEGANVLTF. The CDR3 DNA reads as TGTGCCAGCAGCCGTGGGACAGAAGGGGCCAACGTCCTGACTTTC. The chain has TRBV5-6 and TRBJ2-6, with TRBD1 matching 7 bases. Germline CDR1 SGHDT, CDR2 YYEEEE. CDR3 length: 15 residues. V shed 4 bases, J shed 4 bases, and the junction held 5 bases outside the gene matches.

V gene TRBV5-4 combines with J gene TRBJ2-1; D call uncertain. The germline CDR1 and CDR2 sequences are SGHNT and YYREEE (reference sequence). V was clipped by 2 bases and J by 8 bases, with 11 bases between them. This CDR3 is built from 13 residues. The CDR3 sequence is CASSFINRDEQFF. The CDR3 nucleotides are TGTGCCAGCAGCTTTATCAATAGGGATGAGCAGTTCTTC. Combining the CDR3 with reference TRBV5-4 and TRBJ2-1 gives the whole variable domain ETGVTQSPTHLIKTRGQQVTLRCSSQSGHNTVSWYQQALGQGPQFIFQYYREEENGRGNFPPRFSGLQFPNYSSELNVNALELDDSALYLCASSFINRDEQFFGPGTRLTVL.

In DNA form, the CDR3 reads TGTGCCAGCAGCTTCCGGGACAGGAGCTCCTACGAGCAGTACTTC. Translation: CASSFRDRSSYEQYF. V usage is TRBV11-1 and J usage is TRBJ2-7; 8 nucleotides align to TRBD1. The CDR3 consists of 15 residues. Germline V gene sequence: CDR1 SGHAT, CDR2 FQDESV (reference sequence). The J segment lost 0 bases and the V segment lost 3 bases, leaving 4 bases of the junction unmatched.

This clone was detected only a few times. V and J are TRBV5-4 and TRBJ1-6, with D possibly TRBD1 on 5 matching bases. Trimming took off 4 bases at V and 4 bases at J, with 9 bases between the two ends. Germline CDR1 reads SGHNT; CDR2 reads YYREEE (reference sequence). This CDR3 region has 14 residues. The CDR3 DNA reads TGTGCCAGCAGCCCGCAGGGATATAATTCACCCCTCCACTTT. Residues: CASSPQGYNSPLHF. Complete variable domain (other parts from reference TRBV5-4 and TRBJ1-6): ETGVTQSPTHLIKTRGQQVTLRCSSQSGHNTVSWYQQALGQGPQFIFQYYREEENGRGNFPPRFSGLQFPNYSSELNVNALELDDSALYLCASSPQGYNSPLHFGNGTRLTVT.

The chain combines TRBV20-1 with TRBJ1-2, with a possible D match to TRBD1 (5 bases). The CDR3 has 11 residues. Looked up from germline, CDR1 is DFQATT and CDR2 is SNEGSKA (reference sequence). The ends were cut back, 4 bases at V and 4 bases at J, with 7 bases in the middle. This CDR3 is CSATGIYGYTF. The DNA of the CDR3 is TGCAGTGCTACAGGGATCTATGGCTACACCTTC.

This clone was recorded only once. The chain is built from TRBV3-1 (or the pseudogene TRBV3-2) and TRBJ1-2; D is unclear. Germline CDR1 reads LGHDT; CDR2 reads YNNKEL (reference sequence). The CDR3 runs 13 residues. Trimming took 0 bases from V and 8 from J, leaving 10 bases between them. The CDR3 nucleotides read TGTGCCAGCAGCCAAGATTACAGTCTGGGCTACACCTTC. Its translation is CASSQDYSLGYTF.

The chain joins TRBV11-2 to TRBJ1-1, with D possibly matching TRBD1 (6 bases). V was pared by 5 bases and J by 5 bases, with 12 bases between. In germline, CDR1 is SGHAT, CDR2 FQNNGV. This CDR3 contains 13 residues. This CDR3 reads CASSTTTGTEAFF. As DNA, the CDR3 is TGTGCCAGCAGCACGACGACAGGAACTGAAGCTTTCTTT.

The chain has TRBV27 and TRBJ2-1; 7 nucleotides line up with TRBD1. V was pared by 4 bases and J by 3 bases, with 15 bases of the junction left unmatched. Germline-derived CDR1 and CDR2 are MNHEY and SMNVEV (reference sequence). CDR3 length: 18 residues. CDR3 bases: TGTGCCAGCAGTTCTGCCTACCTCCGGGACAGAAGCTACAATGAGCAGTTCTTC. It codes for CASSSAYLRDRSYNEQFF.